This T cell receptor beta chain was identified in a study of blood T cell repertoires in COVID-19. In the original processing: Reference gene primer amplification in the assay estimated nucleated cell counts. Using immunoSEQ multiplex PCR, the repertoire was profiled, and TCRdb retains in-frame clones only, with some absent. Clone size and V and J calls were adopted from that table, with D and trimming inferred from the DNA. Of fewer than 110,000 clones listed, approximately 89% are singletons. This clone was found once. The TCR was taken from a woman aged 25-40 years with acute or convalescent COVID-19. Sequencing was done on a sample of peripheral blood.

CDR3 coding DNA: TGCAGCGTTGGGACAGGGGCCTACGAGCAGTACTTC. Protein product: CSVGTGAYEQYF. V gene TRBV29-1 combines with J gene TRBJ2-7, with TRBD1 matching over 9 bases. V lost 4 bases, J lost 2 bases, and 0 bases stayed unmatched. This CDR3 comprises 12 residues. In germline, CDR1 is SQVTM, CDR2 ANQGSEA.